Sequencing of this T cell receptor (beta chain) was carried out in a study of T cell changes during pregnancy in multiple sclerosis. Clones were read by immunoSEQ multiplex PCR, and TCRdb kept only the in-frame ones, dropping some. This table has 45,000 to 55,000 clones, nearly 95% appearing once. The sample was peripheral blood, taken in the third trimester of pregnancy. This sequence was found in a female donor with multiple sclerosis, enrolled in a pregnancy study.

The CDR3 here is CACRTSGQETQYF. In nucleotides, the CDR3 is TGTGCCTGCCGGACTAGCGGGCAAGAGACCCAGTACTTC. V and J are TRBV6-6 and TRBJ2-5; 11 nucleotides match TRBD2. This CDR3 is built from 13 residues. Germline V lookup: CDR1 MNHNY, CDR2 SVGAGI (reference sequence). Unmatched junction bases numbered 4, after V lost 11 bases and J lost 2 bases.